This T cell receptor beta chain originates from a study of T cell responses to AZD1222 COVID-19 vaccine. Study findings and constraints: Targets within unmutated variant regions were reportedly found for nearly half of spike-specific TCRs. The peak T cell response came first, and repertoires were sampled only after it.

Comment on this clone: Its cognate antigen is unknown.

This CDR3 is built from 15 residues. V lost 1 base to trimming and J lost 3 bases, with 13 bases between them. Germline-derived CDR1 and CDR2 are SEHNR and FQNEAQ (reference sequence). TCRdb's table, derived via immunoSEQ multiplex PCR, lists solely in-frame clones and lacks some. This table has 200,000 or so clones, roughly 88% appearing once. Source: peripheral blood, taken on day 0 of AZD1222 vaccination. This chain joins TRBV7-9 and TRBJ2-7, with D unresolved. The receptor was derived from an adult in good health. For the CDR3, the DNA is TGTGCCAGCAGCTTAGGAGCTCCTGGGATCTACGAGCAGTACTTC. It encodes CASSLGAPGIYEQYF. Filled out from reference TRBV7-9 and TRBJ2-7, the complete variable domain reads DTGVSQNPRHKITKRGQNVTFRCDPISEHNRLYWYRQTLGQGPEFLTYFQNEAQLEKSRLLSDRFSAERPKGSFSTLEIQRTEQGDSAMYLCASSLGAPGIYEQYFGPGTRLTVT.